This is a list of T cell receptor beta chains from one sample in a study of cytomegalovirus exposure and HLA in healthy donors. This table comes from immunoSEQ multiplex PCR, and its TCRdb copy is limited to in-frame clones, with some not included. Here the sample spans 120,000 or so clones, around 82% being singletons. The specimen was PBMCs. The receptors shown here come from a woman aged 40-49 years in good health and CMV-seropositive. Both conserved end residues are part of each CDR3. The order of the fields is clone size, J gene, V gene, D gene, CDR3 DNA, CDR3 protein. A D gene is named only where the DNA matches it firmly. For some rows the clone size is stated as once, few or many, or as a class when expanded; others skip it.

- | TRBJ2-3 | TRBV6-4 | TRBD2 | TGTGCCAGCAGTGAATCTAACTCAGCGGGAGGGCAGGATACGCAGTATTTT | CASSESNSAGGQDTQYF
few | TRBJ1-5 | TRBV19 | - | TGTGCCAGTAGTCTCTCGGGGTCGGACAATCAGCCCCAGCATTTT | CASSLSGSDNQPQHF
- | TRBJ1-2 | TRBV29-1 | - | TGCAGCGTTGAAGATGGGCAGGGGACAAGCTATGGCTACACCTTC | CSVEDGQGTSYGYTF
- | TRBJ1-5 | TRBV19 | - | TGTGCCAGTAGTATAGCAGACAGCTGGTATAGCAATCAGCCCCAGCATTTT | CASSIADSWYSNQPQHF
- | TRBJ1-1 | TRBV10-3 | - | TGTGCCATCACCCCCACAGGGTTGAACACTGAAGCTTTCTTT | CAITPTGLNTEAFF
- | TRBJ1-4 | TRBV19 | - | TGTGCCTGCGGACACGTGGCCGGTGAAAAACTGTTTTTT | CACGHVAGEKLFF
- | TRBJ1-2 | TRBV28 | - | TGTGCCAGCATAAAGCATTCTAACTATGGCTACACCTTC | CASIKHSNYGYTF
- | TRBJ2-1 | TRBV7-2 | TRBD2 | TGTGCCAGCAGCTTTCCCTTGACTAGCGGGAGATACTACAATGAGCAGTTCTTC | CASSFPLTSGRYYNEQFF
once | TRBJ2-7 | TRBV25-1 | - | TGTGCCAGCAGTGAACGGGGGTCCTACGAGCAGTACTTC | CASSERGSYEQYF
- | TRBJ2-6 | TRBV29-1 | - | TGCAGCGTTGAAGTTACTAGTGGCTCCGTCCTGACTTTC | CSVEVTSGSVLTF
- | TRBJ2-5 | TRBV6-5 | - | TGTGCCAGCAGAACAGCGACTAGAAACCAAGAGACCCAGTACTTC | CASRTATRNQETQYF
- | TRBJ2-7 | TRBV9 | TRBD2 | TGTGCCAGCAGCGTAGCCCCGACTAGCGGGGCATACGAGCAGTACTTC | CASSVAPTSGAYEQYF
- | TRBJ1-1 | TRBV14 | TRBD1 | TGTGCCAGCAGCCCGGGAAGGGACAGGATCACTGAAGCTTTCTTT | CASSPGRDRITEAFF
- | TRBJ2-7 | TRBV29-1 | TRBD1 | TGCAGCGTGAAAGAAACAGGGGGCGACGAGCAGTACTTC | CSVKETGGDEQYF
- | TRBJ1-5 | TRBV7-2 | TRBD1 | TGTGCCAGCAGCTTAAAACCGGGACAGGGGGCGGGTGGCAATCAGCCCAAGCATTTT | CASSLKPGQGAGGNQPKHF
- | TRBJ2-3 | TRBV6-4 | TRBD2 | TGTGCCAGCAGTTCCTCTAGCGGGGAGACAGATACGCAGTATTTT | CASSSSSGETDTQYF